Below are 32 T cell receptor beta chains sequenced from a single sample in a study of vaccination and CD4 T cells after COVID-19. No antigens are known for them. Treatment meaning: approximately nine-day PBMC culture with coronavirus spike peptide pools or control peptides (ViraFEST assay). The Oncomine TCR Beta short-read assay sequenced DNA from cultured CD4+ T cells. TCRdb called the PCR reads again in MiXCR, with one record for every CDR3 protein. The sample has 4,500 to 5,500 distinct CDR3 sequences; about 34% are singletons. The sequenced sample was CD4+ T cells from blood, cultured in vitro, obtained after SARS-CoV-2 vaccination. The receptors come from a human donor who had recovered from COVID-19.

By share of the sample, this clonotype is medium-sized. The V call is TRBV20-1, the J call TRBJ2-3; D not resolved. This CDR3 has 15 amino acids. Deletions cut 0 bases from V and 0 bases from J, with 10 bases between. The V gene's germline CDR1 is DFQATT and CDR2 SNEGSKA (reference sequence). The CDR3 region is CSAREAWPSTDTQYF. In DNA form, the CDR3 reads TGCAGTGCTAGAGAGGCTTGGCCTAGCACAGATACGCAGTATTTT.

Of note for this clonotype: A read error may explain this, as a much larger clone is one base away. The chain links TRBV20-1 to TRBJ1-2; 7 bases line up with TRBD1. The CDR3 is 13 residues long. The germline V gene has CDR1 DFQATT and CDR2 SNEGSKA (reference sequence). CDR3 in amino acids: CSARGTANNGYTF. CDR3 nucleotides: TGCAGTGCTAGGGGGACAGCTAACAATGGCTACACCTTC.

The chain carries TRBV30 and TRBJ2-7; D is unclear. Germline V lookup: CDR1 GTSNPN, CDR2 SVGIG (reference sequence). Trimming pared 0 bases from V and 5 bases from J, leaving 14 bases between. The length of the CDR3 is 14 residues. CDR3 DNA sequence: TGTGCCTGGAGTGTACTGGGTGGGCTAAACGAGCAGTACTTC. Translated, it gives CAWSVLGGLNEQYF.

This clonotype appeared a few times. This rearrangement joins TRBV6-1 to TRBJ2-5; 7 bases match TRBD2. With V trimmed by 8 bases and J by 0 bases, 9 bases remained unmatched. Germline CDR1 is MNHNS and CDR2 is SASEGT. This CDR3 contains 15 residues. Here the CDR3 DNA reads TGTGCCAGCTCCTCGGGAGCGGGGAACCAAGAGACCCAGTACTTC. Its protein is CASSSGAGNQETQYF.

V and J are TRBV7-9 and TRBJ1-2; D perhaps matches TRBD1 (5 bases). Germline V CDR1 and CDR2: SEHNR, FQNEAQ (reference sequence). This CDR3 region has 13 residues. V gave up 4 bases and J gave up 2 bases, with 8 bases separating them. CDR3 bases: TGTGCCAGCAGCTGGGGGGGGAACTATGGCTACACCTTC. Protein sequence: CASSWGGNYGYTF.

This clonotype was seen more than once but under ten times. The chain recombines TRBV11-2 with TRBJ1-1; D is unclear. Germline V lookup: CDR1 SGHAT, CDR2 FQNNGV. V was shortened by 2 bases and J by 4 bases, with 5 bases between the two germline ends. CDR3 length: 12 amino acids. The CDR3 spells CASSLRFTEAFF. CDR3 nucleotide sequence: TGTGCCAGCAGCTTAAGATTCACTGAAGCTTTCTTT.

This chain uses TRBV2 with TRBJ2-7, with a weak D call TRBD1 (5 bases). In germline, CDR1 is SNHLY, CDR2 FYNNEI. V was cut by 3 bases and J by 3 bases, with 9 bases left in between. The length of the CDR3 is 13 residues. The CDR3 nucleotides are TGTGCCAGCAGTGATGTCAGGGACTACGAGCAGTACTTC. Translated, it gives CASSDVRDYEQYF.

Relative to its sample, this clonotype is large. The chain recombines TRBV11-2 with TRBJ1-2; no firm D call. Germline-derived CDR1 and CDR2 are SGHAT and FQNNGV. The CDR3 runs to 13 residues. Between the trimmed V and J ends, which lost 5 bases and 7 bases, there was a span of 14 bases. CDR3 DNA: TGTGCCAGCAGCCAAGAAGGGTATTCTGGCTACACCTTC. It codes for CASSQEGYSGYTF.

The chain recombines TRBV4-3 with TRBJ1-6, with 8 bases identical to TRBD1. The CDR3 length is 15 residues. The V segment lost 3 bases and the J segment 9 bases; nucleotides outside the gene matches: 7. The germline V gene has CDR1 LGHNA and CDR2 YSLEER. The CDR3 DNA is TGCGCCAGCAGCCAGTTGACAGGGGCCGGTTCACCCCTCCACTTT. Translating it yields CASSQLTGAGSPLHF.

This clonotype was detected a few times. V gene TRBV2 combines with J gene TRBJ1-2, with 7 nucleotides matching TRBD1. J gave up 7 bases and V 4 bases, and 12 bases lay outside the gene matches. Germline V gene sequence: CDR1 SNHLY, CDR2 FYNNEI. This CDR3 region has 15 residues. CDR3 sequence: CASSVFRDSLSGYTF. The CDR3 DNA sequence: TGTGCCAGCAGTGTATTCCGGGACAGCCTATCTGGCTACACCTTC. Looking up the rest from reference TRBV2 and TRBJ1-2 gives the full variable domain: EPEVTQTPSHQVTQMGQEVILRCVPISNHLYFYWYRQILGQKVEFLVSFYNNEISEKSEIFDDQFSVERPDGSNFTLKIRSTKLEDSAMYFCASSVFRDSLSGYTFGSGTRLTVV.

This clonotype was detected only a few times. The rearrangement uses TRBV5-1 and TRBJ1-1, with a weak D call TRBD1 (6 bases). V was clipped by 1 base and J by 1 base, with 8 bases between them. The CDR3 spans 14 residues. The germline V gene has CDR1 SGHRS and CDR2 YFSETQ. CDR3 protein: CASSLSQGNTEAFF. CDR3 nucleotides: TGCGCCAGCAGCTTGTCACAGGGGAACACTGAAGCTTTCTTT. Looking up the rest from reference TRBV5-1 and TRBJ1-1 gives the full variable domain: KAGVTQTPRYLIKTRGQQVTLSCSPISGHRSVSWYQQTPGQGLQFLFEYFSETQRNKGNFPGRFSGRQFSNSRSEMNVSTLELGDSALYLCASSLSQGNTEAFFGQGTRLTVV.

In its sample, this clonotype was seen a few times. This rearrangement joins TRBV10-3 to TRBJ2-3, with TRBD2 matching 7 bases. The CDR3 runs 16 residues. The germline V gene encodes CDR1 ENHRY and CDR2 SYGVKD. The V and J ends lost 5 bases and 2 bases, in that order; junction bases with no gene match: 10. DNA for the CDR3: TGTGCCATCAGTCCCTCCTCGGGGGGATACACAGATACGCAGTATTTT. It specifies CAISPSSGGYTDTQYF.

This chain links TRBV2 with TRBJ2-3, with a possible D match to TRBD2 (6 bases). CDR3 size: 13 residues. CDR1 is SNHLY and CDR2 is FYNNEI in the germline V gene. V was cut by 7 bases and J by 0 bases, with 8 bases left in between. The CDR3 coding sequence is TGTGCCAGCACTAGCGAGAGCACAGATACGCAGTATTTT. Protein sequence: CASTSESTDTQYF.

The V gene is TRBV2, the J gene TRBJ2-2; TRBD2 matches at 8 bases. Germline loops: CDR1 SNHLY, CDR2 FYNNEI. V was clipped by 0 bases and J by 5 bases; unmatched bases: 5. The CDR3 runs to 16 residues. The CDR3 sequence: CASSEAGGAGTGELFF. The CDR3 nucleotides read TGTGCCAGCAGTGAAGCCGGGGGGGCCGGTACCGGGGAGCTGTTTTTT.

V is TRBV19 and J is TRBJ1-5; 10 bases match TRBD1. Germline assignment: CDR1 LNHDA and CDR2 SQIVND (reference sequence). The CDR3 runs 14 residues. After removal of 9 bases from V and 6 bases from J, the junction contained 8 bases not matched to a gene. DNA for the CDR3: TGTGCCAGCATCGGGACAGGGGTGTTTCAGCCCCAGCATTTT. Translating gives CASIGTGVFQPQHF. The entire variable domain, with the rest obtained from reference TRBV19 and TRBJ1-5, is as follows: DGGITQSPKYLFRKEGQNVTLSCEQNLNHDAMYWYRQDPGQGLRLIYYSQIVNDFQKGDIAEGYSVSREKKESFPLTVTSAQKNPTAFYLCASIGTGVFQPQHFGDGTRLSIL.

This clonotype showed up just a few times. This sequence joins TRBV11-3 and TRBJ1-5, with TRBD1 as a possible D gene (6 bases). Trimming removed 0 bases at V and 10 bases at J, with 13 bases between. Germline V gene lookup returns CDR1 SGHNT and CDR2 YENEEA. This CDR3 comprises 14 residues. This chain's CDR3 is CASSLERGEDPQHF. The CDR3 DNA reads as TGTGCCAGCAGCTTAGAGAGGGGGGAGGATCCCCAGCATTTT. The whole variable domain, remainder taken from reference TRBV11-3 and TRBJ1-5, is EAGVVQSPRYKIIEKKQPVAFWCNPISGHNTLYWYLQNLGQGPELLIRYENEEAVDDSQLPKDRFSAERLKGVDSTLKIQPAELGDSAVYLCASSLERGEDPQHFGDGTRLSIL.

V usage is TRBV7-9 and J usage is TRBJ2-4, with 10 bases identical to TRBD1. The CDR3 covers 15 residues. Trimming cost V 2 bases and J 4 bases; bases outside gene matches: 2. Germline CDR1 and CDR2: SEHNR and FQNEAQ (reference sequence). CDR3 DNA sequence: TGTGCCAGCAGCTTACCGGGACAGGGGAAAAACATTCAGTACTTC. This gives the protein CASSLPGQGKNIQYF. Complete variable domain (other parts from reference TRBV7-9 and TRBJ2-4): DTGVSQNPRHKITKRGQNVTFRCDPISEHNRLYWYRQTLGQGPEFLTYFQNEAQLEKSRLLSDRFSAERPKGSFSTLEIQRTEQGDSAMYLCASSLPGQGKNIQYFGAGTRLSVL.

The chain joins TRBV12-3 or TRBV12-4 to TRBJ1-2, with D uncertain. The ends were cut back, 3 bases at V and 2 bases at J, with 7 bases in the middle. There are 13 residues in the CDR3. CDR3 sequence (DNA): TGTGCCAGCAGTTTGAAGGGCAACTATGGCTACACCTTC. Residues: CASSLKGNYGYTF.

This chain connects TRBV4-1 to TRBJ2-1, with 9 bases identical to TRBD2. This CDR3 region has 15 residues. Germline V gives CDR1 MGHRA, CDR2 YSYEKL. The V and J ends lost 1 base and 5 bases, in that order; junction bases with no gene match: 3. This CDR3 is CASSQGLAVNNEQFF. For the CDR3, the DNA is TGCGCCAGCAGCCAAGGACTAGCGGTGAACAATGAGCAGTTCTTC.

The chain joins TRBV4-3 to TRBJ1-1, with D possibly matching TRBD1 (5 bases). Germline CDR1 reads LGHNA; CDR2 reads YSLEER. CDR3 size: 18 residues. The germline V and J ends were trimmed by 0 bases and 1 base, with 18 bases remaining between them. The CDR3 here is CASSQDLPPRTGNTEAFF. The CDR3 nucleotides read TGCGCCAGCAGCCAAGATCTCCCCCCAAGAACAGGGAACACTGAAGCTTTCTTT.

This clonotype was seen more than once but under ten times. CDR3 sequence (DNA): TGCAGTGCTAGAGCCGGGTTTACCTACGAGCAGTACTTC. Translated, it gives CSARAGFTYEQYF. The chain employs TRBV20-1 and TRBJ2-7; D gene unclear. This CDR3 is 13 amino acids long. Germline V gene lookup returns CDR1 DFQATT and CDR2 SNEGSKA (reference sequence). Between the trimmed V and J ends, which lost 1 base and 2 bases, there was a span of 9 bases.

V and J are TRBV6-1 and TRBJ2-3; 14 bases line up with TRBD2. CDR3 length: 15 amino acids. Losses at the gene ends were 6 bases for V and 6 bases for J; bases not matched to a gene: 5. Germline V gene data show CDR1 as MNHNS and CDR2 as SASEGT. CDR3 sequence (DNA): TGTGCCAGCAGCCGACTAGCGGGAGGGTTGGATACGCAGTATTTT. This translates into CASSRLAGGLDTQYF.

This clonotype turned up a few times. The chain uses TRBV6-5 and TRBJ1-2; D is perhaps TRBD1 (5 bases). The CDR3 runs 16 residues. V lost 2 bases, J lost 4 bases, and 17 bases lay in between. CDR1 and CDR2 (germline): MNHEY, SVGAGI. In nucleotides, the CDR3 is TGTGCCAGCAGTTACGGGGCAGGCCAAGGTGGCTATGGCTACACCTTC. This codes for CASSYGAGQGGYGYTF.

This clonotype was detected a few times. The CDR3 region has the DNA TGTGCCAGCCATGGGGACAAATCCTACAATGAGCAGTTCTTC. Residues: CASHGDKSYNEQFF. The gene calls are TRBV2 and TRBJ2-1, with D perhaps TRBD1 (6 bases). Per the germline V gene, CDR1 is SNHLY and CDR2 is FYNNEI. The length of the CDR3 is 14 residues. Between the trimmed V and J ends, which lost 8 bases and 1 base, there was a span of 12 bases.

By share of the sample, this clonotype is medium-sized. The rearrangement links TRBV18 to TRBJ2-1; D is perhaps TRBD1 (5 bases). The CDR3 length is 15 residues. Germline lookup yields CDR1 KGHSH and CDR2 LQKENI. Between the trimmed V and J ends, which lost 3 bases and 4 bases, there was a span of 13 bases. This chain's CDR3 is CASSPDTGSYNEQFF. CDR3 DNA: TGTGCCAGCTCACCGGACACCGGGTCGTACAATGAGCAGTTCTTC.

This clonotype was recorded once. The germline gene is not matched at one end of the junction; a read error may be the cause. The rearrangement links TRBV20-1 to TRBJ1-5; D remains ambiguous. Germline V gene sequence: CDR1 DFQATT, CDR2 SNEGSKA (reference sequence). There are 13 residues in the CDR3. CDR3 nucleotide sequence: TGCAGTGCTAGTCTAACAGTCAATCAGCCCCAGCGTTTT. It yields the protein CSASLTVNQPQRF.

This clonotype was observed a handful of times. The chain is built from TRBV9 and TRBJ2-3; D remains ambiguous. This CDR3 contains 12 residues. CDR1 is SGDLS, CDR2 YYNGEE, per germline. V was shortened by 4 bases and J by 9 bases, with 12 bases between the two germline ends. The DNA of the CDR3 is TGTGCCAGCAGCCCCCTCGAAGGGACGCAGTATTTT. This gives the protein CASSPLEGTQYF.

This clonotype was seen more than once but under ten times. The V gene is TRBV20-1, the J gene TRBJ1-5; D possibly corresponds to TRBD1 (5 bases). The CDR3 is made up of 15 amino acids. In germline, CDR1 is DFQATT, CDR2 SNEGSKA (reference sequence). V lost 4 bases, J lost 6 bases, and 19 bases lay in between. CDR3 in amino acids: CSATKGEGTGQPQHF. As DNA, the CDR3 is TGCAGTGCTACCAAAGGGGAAGGGACTGGTCAGCCCCAGCATTTT.

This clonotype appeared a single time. CDR3 DNA: TGTGCCAGCAGCTTAACCTCGGACAGGAGACAGCCCCAGCATTTT. Protein product: CASSLTSDRRQPQHF. V gene TRBV5-5 combines with J gene TRBJ1-5; 7 bases map to TRBD1. Germline V gives CDR1 SGHKS, CDR2 YYEKEE (reference sequence). V shed 2 bases, J shed 7 bases, and the junction held 9 bases outside the gene matches. The CDR3 extends over 15 amino acids.

The CDR3: CAWAGTGGDQPQHF. The DNA for the CDR3 is TGTGCCTGGGCCGGCACAGGGGGCGATCAGCCCCAGCATTTT. V and J are TRBV30 and TRBJ1-5; 9 bases are a match to TRBD1. Germline V gene data show CDR1 as GTSNPN and CDR2 as SVGIG (reference sequence). The CDR3 totals 14 residues. V shed 5 bases, J shed 5 bases, and the junction held 7 bases outside the gene matches.

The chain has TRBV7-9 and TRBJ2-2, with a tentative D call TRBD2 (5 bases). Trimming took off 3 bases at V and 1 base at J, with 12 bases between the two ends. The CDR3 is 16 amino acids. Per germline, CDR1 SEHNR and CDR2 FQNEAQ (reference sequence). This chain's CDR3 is CASSLAGVLNTGELFF. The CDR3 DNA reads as TGTGCCAGCAGCTTGGCCGGGGTTCTGAACACCGGGGAGCTGTTTTTT. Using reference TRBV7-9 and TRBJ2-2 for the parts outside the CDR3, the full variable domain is DTGVSQNPRHKITKRGQNVTFRCDPISEHNRLYWYRQTLGQGPEFLTYFQNEAQLEKSRLLSDRFSAERPKGSFSTLEIQRTEQGDSAMYLCASSLAGVLNTGELFFGEGSRLTVL.

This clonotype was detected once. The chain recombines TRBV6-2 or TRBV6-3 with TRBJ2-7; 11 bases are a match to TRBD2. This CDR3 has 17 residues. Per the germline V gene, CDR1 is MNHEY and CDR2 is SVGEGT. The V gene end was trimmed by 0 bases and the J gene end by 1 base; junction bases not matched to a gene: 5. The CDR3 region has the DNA TGTGCCAGCAGTTACTCCCCGGGACTAGCGGAATCCTACGAGCAGTACTTC. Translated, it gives CASSYSPGLAESYEQYF.